A selection of T cell receptor beta chains follows, all from one sample in a study of CD8 T cells in ankylosing spondylitis. TCRdb re-derived calls from the 5' RACE reads in MiXCR, one entry per CDR3 protein. The table lists about 540,000 distinct CDR3 sequences, roughly 12% of them singletons. Sequencing input: blood, either unsorted or a sorted T cell fraction (not recorded which). The receptors here all came from a male donor with ankylosing spondylitis. Each CDR3 is given with its conserved first and last residue. Fields, in order: J gene, V gene, CDR3 protein.

>TRBJ2-3|TRBV12-3/TRBV12-4
CASKNYGGTDTQYF
>TRBJ2-1|TRBV20-1
CSAYLVGQGAYNEQFF
>TRBJ2-1|TRBV5-8
CASSSRSRYYNEQFF
>TRBJ2-7|TRBV11-2
CASSLDKNYEQYF
>TRBJ2-1|TRBV7-9
CASSFHAGQGAGRFF
>TRBJ1-5|TRBV9
CASSAGGGQPQHF
>TRBJ2-7|TRBV12-3/TRBV12-4
CASSLAPGYSYEQYF
>TRBJ2-5|TRBV12-3/TRBV12-4
CASSYRAKRTQYF
>TRBJ2-3|TRBV7-9
CASSFTGAPTDTQYF
>TRBJ2-7|TRBV19
CASSIEGRFYEQYF
>TRBJ2-3|TRBV20-1
CSAPPWGDSTDTQYF
>TRBJ2-2|TRBV12-3/TRBV12-4
CASSQGPPGELFF
>TRBJ1-5|TRBV10-2
CASSGGGLSQPQHF
>TRBJ2-4|TRBV5-1
CASSLVGEVFGKNIQYF
>TRBJ2-3|TRBV7-2
CASSFSSGDTQYF
>TRBJ1-1|TRBV3-1
CASSQDSREAFF
>TRBJ2-7|TRBV2
CASKLGPGGRSYEQYF
>TRBJ1-6|TRBV7-9
CASSLDLLVSPLHF
>TRBJ1-1|TRBV7-2
CASSSSDRWKTEAFF
>TRBJ2-1|TRBV4-2
CASSQEWREMGYEQFF
>TRBJ2-1|TRBV20-1
CSARAAIADRYNEQFF